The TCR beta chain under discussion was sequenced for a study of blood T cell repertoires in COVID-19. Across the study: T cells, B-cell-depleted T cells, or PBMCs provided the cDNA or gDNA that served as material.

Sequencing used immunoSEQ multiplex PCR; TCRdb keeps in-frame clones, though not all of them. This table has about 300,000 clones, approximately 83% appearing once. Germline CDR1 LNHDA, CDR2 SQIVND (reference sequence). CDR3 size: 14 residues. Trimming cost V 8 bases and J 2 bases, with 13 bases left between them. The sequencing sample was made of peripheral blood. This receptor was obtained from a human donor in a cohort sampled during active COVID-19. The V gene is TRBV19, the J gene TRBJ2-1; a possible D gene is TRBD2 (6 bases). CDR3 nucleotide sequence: TGTGCCAGTCGGGGGAGCGGCGCCTACAATGAGCAGTTCTTC. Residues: CASRGSGAYNEQFF.